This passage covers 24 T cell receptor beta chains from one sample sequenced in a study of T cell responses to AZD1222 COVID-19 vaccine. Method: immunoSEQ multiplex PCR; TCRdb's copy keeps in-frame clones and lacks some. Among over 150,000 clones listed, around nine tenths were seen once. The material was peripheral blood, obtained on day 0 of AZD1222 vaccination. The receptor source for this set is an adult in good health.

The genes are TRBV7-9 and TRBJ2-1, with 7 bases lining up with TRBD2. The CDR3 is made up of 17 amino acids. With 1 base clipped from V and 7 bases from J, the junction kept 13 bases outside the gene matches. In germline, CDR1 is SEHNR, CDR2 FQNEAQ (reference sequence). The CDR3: CASSLGGAGTVRNEQFF. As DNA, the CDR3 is TGTGCCAGCAGCTTAGGGGGAGCGGGGACTGTTCGGAATGAGCAGTTCTTC.

The CDR3 is CASSLARGDSYEQYF. The DNA of the CDR3 is TGTGCCAGCAGTTTGGCGAGGGGCGATTCCTACGAGCAGTACTTC. The chain recombines TRBV27 with TRBJ2-7; D might be TRBD1 or TRBD2, each matching 5 bases. CDR1 MNHEY and CDR2 SMNVEV come from the germline V gene (reference sequence). This CDR3 spans 15 amino acids. V dropped 3 bases and J dropped 1 base, with 13 bases sitting between them.

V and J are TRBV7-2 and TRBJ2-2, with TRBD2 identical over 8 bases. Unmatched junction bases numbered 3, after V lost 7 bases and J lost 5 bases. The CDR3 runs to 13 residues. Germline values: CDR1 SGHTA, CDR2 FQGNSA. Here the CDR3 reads CASKTGGTGELFF. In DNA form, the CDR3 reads TGTGCCAGCAAAACGGGGGGGACCGGGGAGCTGTTTTTT.

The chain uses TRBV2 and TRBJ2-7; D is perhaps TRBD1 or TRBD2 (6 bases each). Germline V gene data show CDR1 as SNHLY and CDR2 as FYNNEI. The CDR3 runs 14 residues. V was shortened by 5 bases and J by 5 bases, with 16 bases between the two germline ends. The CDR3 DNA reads TGTGCCAGCAGTAACCTCCCGGGGGCGAACGAGCAGTACTTC. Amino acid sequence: CASSNLPGANEQYF. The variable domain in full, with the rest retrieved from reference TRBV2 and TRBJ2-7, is EPEVTQTPSHQVTQMGQEVILRCVPISNHLYFYWYRQILGQKVEFLVSFYNNEISEKSEIFDDQFSVERPDGSNFTLKIRSTKLEDSAMYFCASSNLPGANEQYFGPGTRLTVT.

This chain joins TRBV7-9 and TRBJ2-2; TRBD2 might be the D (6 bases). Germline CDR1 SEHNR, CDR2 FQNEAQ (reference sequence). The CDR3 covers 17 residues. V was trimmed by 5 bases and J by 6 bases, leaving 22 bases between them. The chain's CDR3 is CASSPSRDSLLAGELFF. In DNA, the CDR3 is TGTGCCAGCAGCCCTAGCCGGGACTCCCTTCTGGCCGGGGAGCTGTTTTTT.

The CDR3 reads CASSSGPATGELFF. The CDR3 DNA reads TGTGCCAGCAGCTCAGGACCCGCCACCGGGGAGCTGTTTTTT. This chain links TRBV11-1 with TRBJ2-2; no clear D. CDR1 is SGHAT and CDR2 is FQDESV in the germline V gene (reference sequence). Trimming removed 4 bases at V and 4 bases at J, with 10 bases between. This CDR3 has 14 residues.

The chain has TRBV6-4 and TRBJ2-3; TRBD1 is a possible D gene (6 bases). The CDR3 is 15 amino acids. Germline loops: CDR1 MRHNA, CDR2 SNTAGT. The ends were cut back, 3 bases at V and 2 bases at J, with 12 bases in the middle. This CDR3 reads CASSEDSGHTDTQYF. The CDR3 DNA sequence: TGTGCCAGCAGTGAGGACAGCGGTCACACAGATACGCAGTATTTT.

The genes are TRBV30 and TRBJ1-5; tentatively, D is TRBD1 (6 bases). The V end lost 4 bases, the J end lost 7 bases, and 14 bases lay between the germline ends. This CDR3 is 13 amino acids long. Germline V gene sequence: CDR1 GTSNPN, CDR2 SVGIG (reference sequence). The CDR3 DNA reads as TGTGCCTGGACTCCAACCAGGGGACAGCCCCAGCATTTT. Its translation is CAWTPTRGQPQHF.

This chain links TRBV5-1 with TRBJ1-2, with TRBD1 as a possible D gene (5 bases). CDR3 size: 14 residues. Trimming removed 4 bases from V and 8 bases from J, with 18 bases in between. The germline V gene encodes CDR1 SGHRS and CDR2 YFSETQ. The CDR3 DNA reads TGCGCCAGCAGCAAAGAACCGGGACCAAGGGGCTACACCTTC. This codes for CASSKEPGPRGYTF.

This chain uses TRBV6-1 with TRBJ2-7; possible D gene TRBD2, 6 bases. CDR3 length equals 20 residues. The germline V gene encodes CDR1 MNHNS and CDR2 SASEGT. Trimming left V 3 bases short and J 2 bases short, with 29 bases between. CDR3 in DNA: TGTGCCAGCAGTGAGACTGAAAGACTAGGGACGCTTCATCGGCCCTACGAGCAGTACTTC. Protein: CASSETERLGTLHRPYEQYF.

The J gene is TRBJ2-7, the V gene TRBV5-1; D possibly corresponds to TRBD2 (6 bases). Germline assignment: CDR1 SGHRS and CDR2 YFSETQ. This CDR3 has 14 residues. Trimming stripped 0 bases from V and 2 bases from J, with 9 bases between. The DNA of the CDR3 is TGCGCCAGCAGCTTGGCTCTAGCGACCTACGAGCAGTACTTC. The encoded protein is CASSLALATYEQYF.

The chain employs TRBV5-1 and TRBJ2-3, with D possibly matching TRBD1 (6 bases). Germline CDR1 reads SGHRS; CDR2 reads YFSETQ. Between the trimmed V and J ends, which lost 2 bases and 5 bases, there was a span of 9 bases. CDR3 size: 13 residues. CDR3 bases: TGCGCCAGCAGCTTCCAAGGGGGAGATACGCAGTATTTT. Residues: CASSFQGGDTQYF.

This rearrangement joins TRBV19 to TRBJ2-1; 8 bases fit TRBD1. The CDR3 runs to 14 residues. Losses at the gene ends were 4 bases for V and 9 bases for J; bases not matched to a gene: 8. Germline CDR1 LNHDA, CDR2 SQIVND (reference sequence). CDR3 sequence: CASSTGQGAGEQFF. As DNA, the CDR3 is TGTGCCAGTAGTACCGGACAGGGAGCAGGTGAGCAGTTCTTC.

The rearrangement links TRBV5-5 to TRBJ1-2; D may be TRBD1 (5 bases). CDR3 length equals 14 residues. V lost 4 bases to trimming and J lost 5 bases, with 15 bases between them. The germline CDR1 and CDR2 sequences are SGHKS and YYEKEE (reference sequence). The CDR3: CASSPRTSEYGYTF. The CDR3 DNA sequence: TGTGCCAGCAGCCCCCGGACATCAGAGTATGGCTACACCTTC.

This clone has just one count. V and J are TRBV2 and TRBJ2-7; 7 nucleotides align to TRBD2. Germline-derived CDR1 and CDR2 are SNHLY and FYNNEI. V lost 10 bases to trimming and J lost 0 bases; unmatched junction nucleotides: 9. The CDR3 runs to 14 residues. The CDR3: CAIPGASGSYEQYF. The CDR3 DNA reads TGTGCCATCCCTGGCGCTAGCGGCTCCTACGAGCAGTACTTC.

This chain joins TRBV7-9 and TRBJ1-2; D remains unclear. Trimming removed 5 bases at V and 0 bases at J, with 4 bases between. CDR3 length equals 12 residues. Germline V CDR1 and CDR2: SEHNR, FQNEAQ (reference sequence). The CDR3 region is CASSPPNYGYTF. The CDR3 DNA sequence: TGTGCCAGCAGCCCGCCTAACTATGGCTACACCTTC.

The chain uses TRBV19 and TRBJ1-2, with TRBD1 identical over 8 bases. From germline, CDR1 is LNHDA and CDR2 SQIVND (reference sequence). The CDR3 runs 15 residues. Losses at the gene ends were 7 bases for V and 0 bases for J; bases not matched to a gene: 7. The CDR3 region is CASMLGQGPNYGYTF. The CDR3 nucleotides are TGTGCCAGTATGCTCGGACAGGGACCTAACTATGGCTACACCTTC.

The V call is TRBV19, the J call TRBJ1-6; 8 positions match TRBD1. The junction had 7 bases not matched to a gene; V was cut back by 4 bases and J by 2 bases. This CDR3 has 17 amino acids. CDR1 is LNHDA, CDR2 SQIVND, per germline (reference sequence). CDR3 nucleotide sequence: TGTGCCAGTAGTAGTCGGCGGGGACAGGCCTATAATTCACCCCTCCACTTT. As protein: CASSSRRGQAYNSPLHF.

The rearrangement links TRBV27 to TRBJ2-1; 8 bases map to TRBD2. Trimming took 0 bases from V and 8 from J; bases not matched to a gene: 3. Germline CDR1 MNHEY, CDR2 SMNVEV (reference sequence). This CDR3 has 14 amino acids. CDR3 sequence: CASSLSGGAYEQFF. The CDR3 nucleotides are TGTGCCAGCAGTTTATCCGGGGGGGCCTATGAGCAGTTCTTC.

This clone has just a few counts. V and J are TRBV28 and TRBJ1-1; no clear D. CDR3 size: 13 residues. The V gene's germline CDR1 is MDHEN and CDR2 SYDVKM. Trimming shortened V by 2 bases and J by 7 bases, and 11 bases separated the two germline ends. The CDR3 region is CASSLDGWDEAFF. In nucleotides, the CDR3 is TGTGCCAGCAGTTTAGATGGGTGGGATGAAGCTTTCTTT.

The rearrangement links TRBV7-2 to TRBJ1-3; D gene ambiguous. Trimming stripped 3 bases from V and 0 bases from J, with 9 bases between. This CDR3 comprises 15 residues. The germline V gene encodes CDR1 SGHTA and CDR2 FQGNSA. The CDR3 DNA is TGTGCCAGCAGCTTGGCGTCGCACTCTGGAAACACCATATATTTT. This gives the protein CASSLASHSGNTIYF.

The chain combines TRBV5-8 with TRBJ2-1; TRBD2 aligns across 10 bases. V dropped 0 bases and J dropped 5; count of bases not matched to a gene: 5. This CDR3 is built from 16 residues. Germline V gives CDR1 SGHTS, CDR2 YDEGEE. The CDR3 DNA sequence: TGTGCCAGCAGCTTGGGGGTAGCGGGGGGACACAATGAGCAGTTCTTC. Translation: CASSLGVAGGHNEQFF.

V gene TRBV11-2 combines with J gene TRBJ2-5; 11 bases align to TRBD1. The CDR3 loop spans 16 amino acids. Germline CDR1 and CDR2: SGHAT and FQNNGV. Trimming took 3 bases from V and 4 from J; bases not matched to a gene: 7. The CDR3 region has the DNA TGTGCCAGCAGCTTGGGACAGGGGGGTGGTCGAGAGACCCAGTACTTC. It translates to CASSLGQGGGRETQYF.

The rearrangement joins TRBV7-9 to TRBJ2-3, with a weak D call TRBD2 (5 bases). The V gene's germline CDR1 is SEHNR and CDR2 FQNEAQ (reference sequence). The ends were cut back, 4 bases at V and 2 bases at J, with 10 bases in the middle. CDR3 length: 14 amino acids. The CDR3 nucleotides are TGTGCCAGCAGCTCCCAGCGGAACACAGATACGCAGTATTTT. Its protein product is CASSSQRNTDTQYF. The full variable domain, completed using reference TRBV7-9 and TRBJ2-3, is DTGVSQNPRHKITKRGQNVTFRCDPISEHNRLYWYRQTLGQGPEFLTYFQNEAQLEKSRLLSDRFSAERPKGSFSTLEIQRTEQGDSAMYLCASSSQRNTDTQYFGPGTRLTVL.